Listed below are T cell receptor beta chains from one sample, sequenced in a study of blood T cell repertoires in COVID-19. The repertoire was sequenced with immunoSEQ multiplex PCR; TCRdb's copy has only in-frame clones and lacks some. The sample includes about 160,000 clones, roughly 84% of them seen just once. What was sequenced was PBMCs or T cells enriched from blood (not recorded which). Receptors originate from a man aged 55 to 70 who had recovered from COVID-19. CDR3s include the opening cysteine and the closing phenylalanine or tryptophan. The D gene is left open where the match is weak. Some rows mark clone size as missing; the rest say once, few, many or name a class of expanded clone.

d_gene,abundance,v_gene,j_gene,CDR3aa,CDR3nt
TRBD1,-,TRBV19,TRBJ1-1,CASSSGTGLREAFF,TGTGCCAGTAGTTCCGGGACAGGGCTTCGGGAAGCTTTCTTT
TRBD2,-,TRBV3-1/TRBV3-2,TRBJ2-3,CASSLAGSGGVSNTQYF,TGTGCCAGCAGCCTGGCGGGTAGCGGGGGCGTCTCGAATACGCAGTATTTT
TRBD2,-,TRBV19,TRBJ2-2,CASLEAGRNTGELFF,TGTGCCAGTCTGGAAGCGGGGAGGAACACCGGGGAGCTGTTTTTT
-,-,TRBV24-1,TRBJ1-2,CATSDWAFDYGYTF,TGTGCCACCAGTGATTGGGCATTTGACTATGGCTACACCTTC
TRBD1,-,TRBV28,TRBJ2-7,CASSSRDSSKYEQYF,TGTGCCAGCAGCAGCCGGGACAGCTCAAAATACGAGCAGTACTTC
TRBD2,-,TRBV9,TRBJ2-3,CASSVTSGGRTDTQYF,TGTGCCAGCAGCGTAACTAGCGGGGGCCGCACAGATACGCAGTATTTT
TRBD2,-,TRBV9,TRBJ2-3,CASSVYLGGASGGATDTQYF,TGTGCCAGCAGCGTGTACCTAGGTGGGGCTAGCGGGGGGGCGACAGATACGCAGTATTTT
TRBD1,-,TRBV2,TRBJ1-6,CASSVGTGGSYNSPLHF,TGTGCCAGCAGTGTAGGGACAGGAGGCTCCTATAATTCACCCCTCCACTTT
-,-,TRBV27,TRBJ1-1,CASSPLAGAVTEAFF,TGTGCCAGCAGTCCACTGGCAGGGGCGGTAACTGAAGCTTTCTTT
TRBD1,-,TRBV7-8,TRBJ1-1,CASSLAGTGGLRAFF,TGTGCCAGCAGCTTAGCTGGGACAGGGGGCCTACGGGCTTTCTTT
-,-,TRBV6-1,TRBJ1-5,CASSEIIGGDQPQHF,TGTGCCAGCAGTGAAATTATCGGGGGTGATCAGCCCCAGCATTTT
-,-,TRBV6-5,TRBJ1-1,CASPGGSGSWTEAFF,TGTGCCAGCCCGGGGGGATCAGGTTCGTGGACTGAAGCTTTCTTT
-,-,TRBV9,TRBJ1-2,CASSVDGGTNYGYTF,TGTGCCAGCAGCGTAGACGGGGGAACTAACTATGGCTACACCTTC
TRBD1,-,TRBV28,TRBJ1-2,CASRIGQVNYGYTF,TGTGCCAGCAGAATTGGACAGGTTAACTATGGCTACACCTTC
TRBD1,-,TRBV5-1,TRBJ2-7,CASSLVVTGSYEQYF,TGCGCCAGCAGCTTGGTTGTGACAGGGAGCTACGAGCAGTACTTC
-,-,TRBV6-5,TRBJ1-5,CASMGDGLNQPQHF,TGTGCCAGCATGGGAGATGGGCTAAATCAGCCCCAGCATTTT
TRBD1,-,TRBV24-1,TRBJ2-1,CATSDLSRGQGFSYNEQFF,TGTGCCACCAGTGACCTGTCCCGCGGACAGGGGTTCTCCTACAATGAGCAGTTCTTC
-,once,TRBV28,TRBJ2-5,CASSLLGGSREETQYF,TGTGCCAGCAGTTTACTAGGAGGGTCCCGAGAAGAGACCCAGTACTTC
TRBD2,-,TRBV28,TRBJ2-7,CASSQELAGGNEQYF,TGTGCCAGCAGCCAGGAATTAGCGGGGGGGAACGAGCAGTACTTC
TRBD1,-,TRBV5-4,TRBJ1-6,CASSSDRGNYATLHF,TGTGCCAGCAGCTCGGACAGGGGGAATTATGCAACCCTCCACTTT
TRBD1,-,TRBV7-2,TRBJ1-5,CASSLRTGVHQPQHF,TGTGCCAGCAGCCTACGTACAGGGGTCCATCAGCCCCAGCATTTT
-,-,TRBV24-1,TRBJ1-1,CATSDAGVGEAFF,TGTGCCACCAGTGATGCAGGGGTCGGTGAAGCTTTCTTT
TRBD1,-,TRBV6-5,TRBJ1-4,CATRTGLNEKLFF,TGTGCCACCCGGACAGGTTTAAATGAAAAACTGTTTTTT
TRBD1,-,TRBV5-1,TRBJ2-3,CASSLAWTGDHTDTQYF,TGCGCCAGCAGCTTGGCCTGGACAGGGGACCACACAGATACGCAGTATTTT
-,-,TRBV28,TRBJ1-4,CASSFSTEQKLFF,TGTGCCAGCAGTTTCTCGACAGAGCAAAAACTGTTTTTT
-,once,TRBV28,TRBJ2-6,CAGSQGVSGANVLTF,TGTGCCGGCTCGCAGGGTGTATCTGGGGCCAACGTCCTGACTTTC
TRBD2,-,TRBV7-3,TRBJ2-7,CASSLDPAGSGEQYF,TGTGCCAGCAGCTTAGATCCAGCGGGAAGTGGCGAGCAGTACTTC
-,-,TRBV19,TRBJ2-5,CASSSEETQYF,TGTGCCAGTAGTTCCGAAGAGACCCAGTACTTC
TRBD1,-,TRBV2,TRBJ1-6,CASSEAGTVVIPLHF,TGTGCCAGCAGTGAGGCGGGGACAGTAGTTATACCCCTCCACTTT
-,-,TRBV7-6,TRBJ2-2,CASSVLTGSTGELFF,TGTGCCAGCAGCGTACTTACCGGGAGCACCGGGGAGCTGTTTTTT
TRBD1,-,TRBV19,TRBJ1-3,CASTPKRTGRVFSGNTIYF,TGTGCCAGTACCCCGAAGAGGACAGGGAGGGTTTTCTCTGGAAACACCATATATTTT
-,-,TRBV6-4,TRBJ1-6,CAGDRPTPLHF,TGTGCCGGAGACAGACCCACACCCCTCCACTTT
TRBD2,-,TRBV5-1,TRBJ2-3,CASSSLSGVVTDTQYF,TGCGCCAGCAGCTCGCTTAGCGGGGTGGTAACAGATACGCAGTATTTT
-,once,TRBV29-1,TRBJ2-7,CSVEVDSTYEQYF,TGCAGCGTTGAAGTGGACAGCACCTACGAGCAGTACTTC
TRBD2,-,TRBV2,TRBJ2-7,CASRLLAGVSYEQYF,TGTGCCAGCAGATTGCTAGCGGGGGTCTCCTACGAGCAGTACTTC
TRBD1,-,TRBV19,TRBJ2-7,CASSIGDRESAQYF,TGTGCCAGTAGTATAGGGGACAGGGAAAGTGCGCAGTACTTC
-,-,TRBV5-6,TRBJ1-2,CASSSVTGIGYGYTF,TGTGCCAGCAGCTCAGTCACAGGGATTGGGTATGGCTACACCTTC
TRBD1,-,TRBV7-3,TRBJ2-7,CASGTGGYEQYF,TGTGCCAGCGGTACAGGGGGTTACGAGCAGTACTTC
TRBD2,-,TRBV5-1,TRBJ2-1,CASSFTSGGSSYNEQFF,TGCGCCAGCAGCTTTACTAGCGGGGGGAGCTCCTACAATGAGCAGTTCTTC
-,-,TRBV10-3,TRBJ1-2,CAIAVEANYGYTF,TGTGCCATCGCCGTAGAGGCTAACTATGGCTACACCTTC
-,-,TRBV4-2,TRBJ1-2,CASSPPARDYGYTF,TGTGCCAGCAGCCCCCCCGCCCGGGACTATGGCTACACCTTC
TRBD1,-,TRBV7-3,TRBJ1-5,CASSSYRDSKGVLGNQPQHF,TGTGCCAGCAGCTCCTACCGGGACAGCAAAGGGGTTTTAGGCAATCAGCCCCAGCATTTT
-,-,TRBV6-5,TRBJ2-6,CAIGHDGANVLTF,TGTGCCATCGGACACGATGGGGCCAACGTCCTGACTTTC
-,once,TRBV29-1,TRBJ2-5,CSASLEGETQYF,TGCAGCGCCTCGTTAGAGGGAGAGACCCAGTACTTC
TRBD1,-,TRBV5-1,TRBJ2-5,CASSLDETTGGRETQYF,TGCGCCAGCAGCTTGGACGAAACGACAGGGGGCAGAGAGACCCAGTACTTC